This note documents a single T cell receptor beta chain sequence. The antigen remains unidentified. Random hexamers served to reverse transcribe roughly 0.5 to 1 ug RNA. TCRdb itself ran the immunoSEQ multiplex PCR reads through MiXCR, one entry per CDR3 protein. The sample lists roughly 110,000 distinct CDR3 sequences; 94% were seen once. Sequencing of TCR beta covered CD8+ and CD4+ T cells obtained from blood. The length of the CDR3 is 15 residues. V lost 7 bases and J lost 0, with 16 bases in between. The data originate from a study of CD8 T cells in Susac syndrome. General study results and limits: Susac CD8+ clonal expansion peaked in TEMRA cells and active patients.

The sequenced sample was CD8+ T cells from PBMCs. The clonotype was recovered from a human donor with Susac syndrome. The chain is built from TRBV23-1 and TRBJ2-7; D is possibly TRBD1 (6 bases). TRBV23-1 is recorded as an ORF, its role being uncertain. CDR3 region: CASNKGVWSSYEQYF. The CDR3 nucleotides are TGCGCCAGCAATAAGGGGGTCTGGAGCTCCTACGAGCAGTACTTC.